This TCR beta chain comes out of a study of T cell changes during pregnancy in multiple sclerosis. V was clipped by 0 bases and J by 3 bases, with 9 bases between them. This CDR3 is 14 amino acids long. The germline V gene encodes CDR1 KGHSH and CDR2 LQKENI. TCRdb keeps only in-frame clones here, not all; method: immunoSEQ multiplex PCR. The repertoire holds fewer than 90,000 clones, with approximately 92% as singletons. This sequence was found in a female donor in good health, enrolled as a control in a pregnancy study. The sequencing here drew on peripheral blood, taken in the third trimester of pregnancy. This chain joins TRBV18 and TRBJ2-7; D might be TRBD1 (6 bases). Here the CDR3 reads CASSPPDSHYEQYF. For the CDR3, the DNA is TGTGCCAGCTCACCACCGGACAGTCACTACGAGCAGTACTTC.